The TCR beta chain described here comes from a study of T cell changes during pregnancy in multiple sclerosis. Germline V gives CDR1 MNHEY, CDR2 SVGAGI. Germline trimming cut 8 bases from V and 3 bases from J; bases unmatched to any gene: 7. The CDR3 spans 15 residues. The method was immunoSEQ multiplex PCR; TCRdb's version includes in-frame clones alone and lacks a portion of them. The repertoire holds 30,000 to 35,000 clones, about nine tenths seen once, with over 8.5% in the top ten. The sequence derives from a female donor with multiple sclerosis, enrolled in a pregnancy study. The sequencing used CD8+ T cells from peripheral blood mononuclear cells, collected before pregnancy. This chain connects TRBV6-5 to TRBJ2-3; 11 bases are shared with TRBD2. The CDR3 loop reads CASSTSGVGTDTQYF. In nucleotides, the CDR3 is TGTGCCAGCTCGACTAGCGGGGTGGGGACAGATACGCAGTATTTT.